The 29 T cell receptor beta chains below come from one sample, sequenced in a study of T cells in Graves' hyperthyroidism and ophthalmopathy. The investigators amplified TCR beta CDR3 regions from RNA transcripts. Primed by the HTBI set, a first-round RT-PCR was run on the TCR CDR3. TCRdb independently ran MiXCR on the multiplex PCR reads; one entry per CDR3 protein. The sample has more than 250,000 distinct CDR3 sequences; 12% to 15% are singletons. The specimen was blood. The receptors derive from a woman aged 50 to 65 with Graves' hyperthyroidism that later progressed to Graves' ophthalmopathy.

CDR3 in DNA: TGTGCCAGCAGTTTATCGGCGGTCTTGAACACTGAAGCTTTCTTT. Encoded protein: CASSLSAVLNTEAFF. The chain has TRBV27 and TRBJ1-1; D call uncertain. The V gene lost 0 bases and the J gene lost 0 bases, with 8 bases spanning the gap. The CDR3 extends over 15 amino acids. Looked up from germline, CDR1 is MNHEY and CDR2 is SMNVEV (reference sequence).

V usage is TRBV28 and J usage is TRBJ1-4, with D unresolved. Germline loops: CDR1 MDHEN, CDR2 SYDVKM. CDR3 length equals 14 residues. V was trimmed by 4 bases and J by 2 bases, leaving 8 bases between them. The CDR3 here is CASSSPGTNEKLFF. Written as DNA, the CDR3 is TGTGCCAGCAGTTCCCCGGGGACTAATGAAAAACTGTTTTTT.

The gene calls are TRBV20-1 and TRBJ2-2; the D call may be TRBD1 or TRBD2 (5 bases each). Trimming left V 2 bases short and J 5 bases short, with 18 bases between. Germline assignment: CDR1 DFQATT and CDR2 SNEGSKA (reference sequence). This CDR3 is 16 amino acids long. The CDR3 sequence: CSARPRGVVGTGELFF. CDR3 DNA: TGCAGTGCTAGACCGAGAGGGGTGGTCGGGACCGGGGAGCTGTTTTTT.

This chain uses TRBV20-1 with TRBJ2-1; 14 bases map to TRBD2. Germline values: CDR1 DFQATT, CDR2 SNEGSKA (reference sequence). The CDR3 consists of 16 residues. Losses at the gene ends were 2 bases for V and 6 bases for J; bases not matched to a gene: 6. CDR3 protein: CSARPGLAGDGNEQFF. The CDR3 DNA is TGCAGTGCTAGACCGGGACTAGCGGGAGATGGCAATGAGCAGTTCTTC.

This clonotype was observed a few times. This chain links TRBV6-1 with TRBJ1-2; 7 nucleotides line up with TRBD1. After removal of 7 bases from V and 8 bases from J, the junction contained 10 bases not matched to a gene. The CDR3 extends over 13 amino acids. The germline gives CDR1 MNHNS, CDR2 SASEGT. The CDR3 spells CASMNRGGGGYTF. For the CDR3, the DNA is TGTGCCAGCATGAACAGGGGTGGGGGAGGCTACACCTTC.

As to this clonotype: A clone one base away is much larger, so this may be a read error. The CDR3, as DNA: TGTGCCAGCAGTGAAGCGGGTACAGGGTGGGACTATGGCTGCACCTTC. This gives the protein CASSEAGTGWDYGCTF. The rearrangement links TRBV6-1 to TRBJ1-2; weak D call: TRBD1 (6 bases). The germline CDR1 and CDR2 sequences are MNHNS and SASEGT. This CDR3 has 16 amino acids.

This clonotype was picked up a small number of times. The chain couples TRBV9 to TRBJ2-7, with a weak D call TRBD1 (5 bases). Germline V gene sequence: CDR1 SGDLS, CDR2 YYNGEE. V was pared by 4 bases and J by 7 bases, with 21 bases between. The CDR3 has 15 amino acids. The DNA of the CDR3 is TGTGCCAGCAGCCCCCAGGGTGACTCCTCAGGGGAGCAGTACTTC. Its protein is CASSPQGDSSGEQYF. The full variable domain, completed using reference TRBV9 and TRBJ2-7, is DSGVTQTPKHLITATGQRVTLRCSPRSGDLSVYWYQQSLDQGLQFLIQYYNGEERAKGNILERFSAQQFPDLHSELNLSSLELGDSALYFCASSPQGDSSGEQYFGPGTRLTVT.

A word on this clonotype: Just one base apart from a much larger clone, this may be a read error. The chain joins TRBV28 to TRBJ1-2, with D maybe TRBD1 (5 bases). CDR3 size: 15 residues. V was pared by 7 bases and J by 9 bases, with 24 bases between. CDR1 is MDHEN and CDR2 is SYDVKM in the germline V gene. CDR3 nucleotide sequence: TGTGCCAGCAACAAACTCGGGACCCGAGGGTATAGCTACACCTTC. Encoded protein: CASNKLGTRGYSYTF.

CDR3 sequence: CASREREWPLNTGELFF. DNA of the CDR3: TGTGCCAGCAGGGAACGGGAGTGGCCCTTGAACACCGGGGAGCTGTTTTTT. The V gene is TRBV6-1, the J gene TRBJ2-2; a possible D gene is TRBD2 (6 bases). Deletions cut 6 bases from V and 1 base from J, with 18 bases between. This CDR3 contains 17 residues. Germline V gene sequence: CDR1 MNHNS, CDR2 SASEGT.

This clonotype was detected ten times or more. This chain joins TRBV29-1 and TRBJ1-6; D is possibly TRBD1 (5 bases). The CDR3 loop spans 14 amino acids. Germline V gene data show CDR1 as SQVTM and CDR2 as ANQGSEA. With 6 bases removed from V and 7 bases from J, the gap between germline ends came to 16 bases. CDR3 DNA: TGCAGCGTCGCGATGCAGGGTCGGAATTCACCCCTCCACTTT. This sequence encodes CSVAMQGRNSPLHF.

This clonotype has ten or more counts. This chain joins TRBV19 and TRBJ1-4; no clear D gene. CDR3 size: 14 residues. Germline CDR1 reads LNHDA; CDR2 reads SQIVND (reference sequence). The germline V and J ends were trimmed by 7 bases and 8 bases, with 17 bases remaining between them. CDR3 coding DNA: TGTGCCAGTATGATACCGGGATTTGAGGAAAAACTGTTTTTT. Protein: CASMIPGFEEKLFF.

This clonotype occurred many times. The rearrangement links TRBV20-1 to TRBJ2-7, with a weak D call TRBD1 (6 bases). Germline CDR1 and CDR2: DFQATT and SNEGSKA (reference sequence). This CDR3 comprises 13 residues. Between the trimmed V and J ends, which lost 6 bases and 6 bases, there was a span of 18 bases. The CDR3 reads CSAPRSFRGEQYF. CDR3 coding DNA: TGCAGTGCGCCCCGGTCCTTCAGGGGCGAGCAGTACTTC.

A note on this clonotype: A much larger clone differs from this one at a single base, so this may be a read error. This chain uses TRBV20-1 with TRBJ2-7; 7 bases line up with TRBD1. The junction had 8 bases not matched to a gene; V was cut back by 5 bases and J by 7 bases. Germline CDR1 DFQATT, CDR2 SNEGSKA (reference sequence). This CDR3 has 12 residues. The CDR3 protein is CSALRGSDEQYF. The CDR3 DNA sequence: TGCAGTGCTCTCAGGGGGAGCGATGAGCAGTACTTC.

About this clonotype: A much larger clone is a single base away; this may be a read error. The chain links TRBV6-2 or TRBV6-3 to TRBJ2-7; tentative D call: TRBD2 (6 bases). The CDR3 length is 16 residues. CDR1 and CDR2 (germline): MNHEY, SVGEGT. The CDR3 reads CVSRLRQTRWSYEQYF. The CDR3 DNA reads as TGTGTCAGCAGACTCCGGCAGACTAGATGGTCCTACGAGCAGTACTTC.

This chain uses TRBV14 with TRBJ2-1; D not certain. This CDR3 has 13 amino acids. The germline V and J ends were trimmed by 0 bases and 10 bases, with 10 bases remaining between them. Germline lookup yields CDR1 SGHDN and CDR2 FVKESK. In DNA form, the CDR3 reads TGTGCCAGCAGCCAAGATTGGCCGCCAGAGCAGTTCTTC. Translating it yields CASSQDWPPEQFF.

This clonotype was picked up many times. The chain is built from TRBV11-2 and TRBJ1-2; the match to TRBD1 covers 11 bases. The V segment lost 4 bases and the J segment 7 bases; nucleotides outside the gene matches: 8. Germline V gene sequence: CDR1 SGHAT, CDR2 FQNNGV. This CDR3 spans 15 amino acids. As DNA, the CDR3 is TGTGCCAGCAGCTCGGCCGGGACAGGGGGTTTTGGCTACACCTTC. Amino acid sequence: CASSSAGTGGFGYTF. Full variable domain (remainder filled in from reference TRBV11-2 and TRBJ1-2): EAGVAQSPRYKIIEKRQSVAFWCNPISGHATLYWYQQILGQGPKLLIQFQNNGVVDDSQLPKDRFSAERLKGVDSTLKIQPAKLEDSAVYLCASSSAGTGGFGYTFGSGTRLTVV.

The rearrangement joins TRBV5-4 to TRBJ1-1; D may be TRBD1 (5 bases). V gave up 2 bases and J gave up 2 bases, with 13 bases separating them. Germline V lookup: CDR1 SGHNT, CDR2 YYREEE (reference sequence). The CDR3 covers 15 residues. The CDR3 here is CASSLTQGLNTEAFF. The DNA for the CDR3 is TGTGCCAGCAGCTTAACCCAGGGTTTAAACACTGAAGCTTTCTTT.

With respect to this clonotype: This may be a read error, as it is one base from a much larger clone. This is likely a read error, given that the CDR3 carries no conserved phenylalanine or tryptophan at its end. This chain joins TRBV5-1 and TRBJ1-1, with D unresolved. Germline-derived CDR1 and CDR2 are SGHRS and YFSETQ. V lost 0 bases to trimming and J lost 1 base, with 10 bases between them. CDR3 length equals 15 residues. This chain's CDR3 is CASSLAVARNTEAFL. As DNA, the CDR3 is TGCGCCAGCAGCTTGGCGGTGGCTAGGAACACTGAAGCTTTCCTT.

This clonotype was picked up many times. The rearrangement joins TRBV7-3 to TRBJ2-1; D might be TRBD1 (5 bases). Per germline, CDR1 SGHTA and CDR2 FQGTGA. V was clipped by 5 bases and J by 5 bases, with 19 bases between them. The CDR3 consists of 16 residues. The CDR3 here is CASSALSTGQNNEQFF. CDR3 nucleotides: TGTGCCAGCAGCGCCCTATCCACAGGACAAAACAATGAGCAGTTCTTC. Using reference TRBV7-3 and TRBJ2-1 for the parts outside the CDR3, the full variable domain is GAGVSQTPSNKVTEKGKYVELRCDPISGHTALYWYRQSLGQGPEFLIYFQGTGAADDSGLPNDRFFAVRPEGSVSTLKIQRTERGDSAVYLCASSALSTGQNNEQFFGPGTRLTVL.

CDR3 amino acids: CASNPGGAGTEAFF. In DNA, the CDR3 is TGTGCCAGCAACCCAGGGGGCGCGGGTACTGAAGCTTTCTTT. This chain joins TRBV6-1 and TRBJ1-1, with 8 bases identical to TRBD1. The V gene's germline CDR1 is MNHNS and CDR2 SASEGT. This CDR3 has 14 residues. With 7 bases clipped from V and 5 bases from J, the junction kept 9 bases outside the gene matches.

With regard to this clonotype: Without the conserved terminal phenylalanine or tryptophan, this CDR3 likely stems from a read error. This chain connects TRBV9 to TRBJ2-2; possible D gene TRBD2, 5 bases. Per the germline V gene, CDR1 is SGDLS and CDR2 is YYNGEE. The CDR3 runs 15 residues. Trimming stripped 2 bases from V and 4 bases from J, with 12 bases between. CDR3 sequence reads: CASSVLGSATGELFL. The CDR3, as DNA: TGTGCCAGCAGCGTGCTCGGTAGCGCCACCGGGGAGCTGTTTCTT.

J is TRBJ2-3 and V is TRBV27; 12 bases fit TRBD1. From germline, CDR1 is MNHEY and CDR2 SMNVEV (reference sequence). The J segment lost 3 bases and the V segment lost 5 bases, leaving 6 bases of the junction unmatched. The CDR3 is 16 amino acids. CDR3: CASSPGTGGATDTQYF. In DNA form, the CDR3 reads TGTGCCAGCAGTCCCGGGACAGGGGGCGCAACAGATACGCAGTATTTT.

As concerns this clonotype: This may arise from a read error, as a much more abundant clone is one base away. The chain has TRBV20-1 and TRBJ1-4, with 7 bases matching TRBD1. The CDR3 consists of 13 residues. In germline, CDR1 is DFQATT, CDR2 SNEGSKA (reference sequence). J lost 8 bases, V lost 5 bases, and 8 bases had no gene match. The CDR3 DNA reads TGCAGTGCTGGAACCGGGACAGACGAAAAACTGTTTTTT. This sequence encodes CSAGTGTDEKLFF.

This clonotype has a count of ten or more. The chain employs TRBV25-1 and TRBJ2-7, with no clear D. CDR1 is MGHDK, CDR2 SYGVNS, per germline. The CDR3 is made up of 15 amino acids. V lost 1 base, J lost 2 bases, and 12 bases lay in between. CDR3 in DNA: TGTGCCAGCAGTGAATGGGTCGGAGTCACCTACGAGCAGTACTTC. Translation: CASSEWVGVTYEQYF.

This clonotype was seen many times. Here the CDR3 DNA reads TGTGCCTGGAGTGTGGGACAGGGCAATCAGCCCCAGCATTTT. Protein: CAWSVGQGNQPQHF. The chain couples TRBV30 to TRBJ1-5, with 8 bases fitting TRBD1. The J segment lost 2 bases and the V segment lost 0 bases, leaving 0 bases of the junction unmatched. The CDR3 runs to 14 residues. CDR1 is GTSNPN and CDR2 is SVGIG in the germline V gene (reference sequence).

This clonotype occurred many times. As DNA, the CDR3 is TGTGCCAGCAGTTTTTCAGGGGGCGGCGAGCAGTACTTC. Its translation is CASSFSGGGEQYF. The chain employs TRBV27 and TRBJ2-7, with 8 bases fitting TRBD1. Germline V gene sequence: CDR1 MNHEY, CDR2 SMNVEV (reference sequence). The V and J ends lost 3 bases and 6 bases, in that order; junction bases with no gene match: 4. The CDR3 spans 13 residues.

This clonotype was seen many times. V gene TRBV28 combines with J gene TRBJ2-4; D possibly corresponds to TRBD2 (6 bases). Germline CDR1 MDHEN, CDR2 SYDVKM. V was shortened by 6 bases and J by 0 bases, with 18 bases between the two germline ends. The CDR3 runs 17 residues. CDR3 sequence: CASSRLGVQLAKNIQYF. In nucleotides, the CDR3 is TGTGCCAGCAGCCGACTAGGAGTACAACTAGCCAAAAACATTCAGTACTTC.

The sample holds many counts of this clonotype. This chain joins TRBV28 and TRBJ2-2, with a tentative D call TRBD1 (5 bases). Trimming cost V 0 bases and J 3 bases, with 14 bases left between them. The CDR3 has 17 residues. Germline V CDR1 and CDR2: MDHEN, SYDVKM. CDR3 sequence (DNA): TGTGCCAGCAGTTTATGCCAGGGTTGGGGTGACACCGGGGAGCTGTTTTTT. It encodes CASSLCQGWGDTGELFF.

This clonotype was observed at least ten times. V is TRBV7-2 and J is TRBJ2-3; TRBD2 matches 14 bases. The CDR3 contains 16 residues. With 4 bases clipped from V and 5 bases from J, the junction kept 5 bases outside the gene matches. CDR1 and CDR2 (germline): SGHTA, FQGNSA. In DNA, the CDR3 is TGTGCCAGCAGCTCGGGACTAGCGGGGGCCCAAGATACGCAGTATTTT. This sequence encodes CASSSGLAGAQDTQYF.